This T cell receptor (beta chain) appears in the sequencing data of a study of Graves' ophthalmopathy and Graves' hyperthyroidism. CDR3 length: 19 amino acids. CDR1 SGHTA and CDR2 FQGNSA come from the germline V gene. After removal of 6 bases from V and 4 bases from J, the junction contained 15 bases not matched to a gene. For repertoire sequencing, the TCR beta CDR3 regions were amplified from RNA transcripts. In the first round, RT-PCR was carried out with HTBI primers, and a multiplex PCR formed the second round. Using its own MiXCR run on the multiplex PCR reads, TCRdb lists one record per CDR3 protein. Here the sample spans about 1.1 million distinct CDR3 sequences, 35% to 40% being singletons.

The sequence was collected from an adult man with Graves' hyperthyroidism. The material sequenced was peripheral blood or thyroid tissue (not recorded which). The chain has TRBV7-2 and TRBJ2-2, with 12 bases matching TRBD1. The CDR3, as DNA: TGTGCCAGCAGAGTAAAAATGGGGGGACAGGGGGCGTTCACCGGGGAGCTGTTTTTT. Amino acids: CASRVKMGGQGAFTGELFF.